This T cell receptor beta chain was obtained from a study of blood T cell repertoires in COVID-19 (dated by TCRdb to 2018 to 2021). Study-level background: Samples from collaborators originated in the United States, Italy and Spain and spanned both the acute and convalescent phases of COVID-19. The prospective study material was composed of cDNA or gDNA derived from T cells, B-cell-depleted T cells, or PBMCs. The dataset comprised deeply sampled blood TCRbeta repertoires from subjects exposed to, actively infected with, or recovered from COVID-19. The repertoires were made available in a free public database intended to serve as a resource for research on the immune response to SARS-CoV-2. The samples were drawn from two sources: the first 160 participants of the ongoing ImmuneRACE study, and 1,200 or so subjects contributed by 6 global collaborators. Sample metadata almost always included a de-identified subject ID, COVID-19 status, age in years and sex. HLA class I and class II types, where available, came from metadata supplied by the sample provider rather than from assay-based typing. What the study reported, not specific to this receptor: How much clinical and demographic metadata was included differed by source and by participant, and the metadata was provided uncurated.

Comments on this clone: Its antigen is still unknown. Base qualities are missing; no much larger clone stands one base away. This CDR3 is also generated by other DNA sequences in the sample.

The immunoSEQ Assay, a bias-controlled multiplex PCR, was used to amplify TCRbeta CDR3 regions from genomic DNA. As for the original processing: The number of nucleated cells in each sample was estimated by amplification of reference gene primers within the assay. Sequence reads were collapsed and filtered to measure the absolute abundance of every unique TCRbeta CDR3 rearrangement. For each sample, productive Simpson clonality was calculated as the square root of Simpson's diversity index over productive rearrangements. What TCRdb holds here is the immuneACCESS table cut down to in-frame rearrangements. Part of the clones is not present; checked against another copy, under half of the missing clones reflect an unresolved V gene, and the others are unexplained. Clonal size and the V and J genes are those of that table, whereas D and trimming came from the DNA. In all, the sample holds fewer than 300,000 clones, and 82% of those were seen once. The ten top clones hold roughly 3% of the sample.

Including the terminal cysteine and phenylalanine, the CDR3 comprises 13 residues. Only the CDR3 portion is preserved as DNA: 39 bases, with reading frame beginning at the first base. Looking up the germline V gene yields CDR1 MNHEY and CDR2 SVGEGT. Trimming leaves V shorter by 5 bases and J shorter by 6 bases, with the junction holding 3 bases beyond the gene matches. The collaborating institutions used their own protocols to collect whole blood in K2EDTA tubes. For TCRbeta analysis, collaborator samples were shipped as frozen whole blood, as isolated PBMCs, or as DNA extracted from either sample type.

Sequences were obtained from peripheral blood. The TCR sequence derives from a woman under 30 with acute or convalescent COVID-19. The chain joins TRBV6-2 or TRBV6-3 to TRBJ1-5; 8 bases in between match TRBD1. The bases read TGTGCCAGCAGTAGACAGGGGACTCAGCCCCAGCATTTT. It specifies CASSRQGTQPQHF.